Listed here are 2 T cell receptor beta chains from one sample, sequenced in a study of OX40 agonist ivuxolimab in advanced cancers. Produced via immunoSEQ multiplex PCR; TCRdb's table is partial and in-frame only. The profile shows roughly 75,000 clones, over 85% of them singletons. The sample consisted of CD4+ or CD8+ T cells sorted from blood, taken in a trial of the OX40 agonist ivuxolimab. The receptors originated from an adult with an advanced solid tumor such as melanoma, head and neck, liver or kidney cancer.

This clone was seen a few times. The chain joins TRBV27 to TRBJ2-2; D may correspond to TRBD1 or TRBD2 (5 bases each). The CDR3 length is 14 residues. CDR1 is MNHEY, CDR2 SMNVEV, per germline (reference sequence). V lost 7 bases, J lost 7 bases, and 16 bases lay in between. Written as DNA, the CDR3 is TGTGCCAGCAATCATGGGACGGCGGGCGGGGAGCTGTTTTTT. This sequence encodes CASNHGTAGGELFF.

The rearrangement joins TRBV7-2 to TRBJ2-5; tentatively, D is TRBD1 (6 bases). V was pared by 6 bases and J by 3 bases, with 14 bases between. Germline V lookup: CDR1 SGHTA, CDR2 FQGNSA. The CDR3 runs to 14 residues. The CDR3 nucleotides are TGTGCCAGCAGACCCCGGACAGTGAAAGAGACCCAGTACTTC. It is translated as CASRPRTVKETQYF. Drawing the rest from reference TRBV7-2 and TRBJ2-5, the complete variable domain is GAGVSQSPSNKVTEKGKDVELRCDPISGHTALYWYRQSLGQGLEFLIYFQGNSAPDKSGLPSDRFSAERTGGSVSTLTIQRTQQEDSAVYLCASRPRTVKETQYFGPGTRLLVL.